This TCR beta chain was recorded in a study of long-term antiretroviral therapy in people with HIV. With survey level as its setting, the immunoSEQ assay was v3.0. Sequencing was performed with immunoSEQ multiplex PCR; in TCRdb, only in-frame clones are kept and a portion is missing. The sample has 21,000 or so clones, 85% to 90% seen once. One or more pre-ART and two or more post-ART PBMC samples were available from each donor. The sample in question was unsorted PBMCs, obtained 2.3 years after starting antiretroviral therapy. This sequence originates from a man in his sixties with HIV.

CDR3 sequence: CASSEFLSTDTQYF. For the CDR3, the DNA is TGTGCCAGCAGTGAATTTCTAAGCACAGATACGCAGTATTTT. J is TRBJ2-3 and V is TRBV6-1, with no clear D. With 2 bases removed from V and 0 bases from J, the gap between germline ends came to 6 bases. This CDR3 has 14 amino acids. Germline loops: CDR1 MNHNS, CDR2 SASEGT.